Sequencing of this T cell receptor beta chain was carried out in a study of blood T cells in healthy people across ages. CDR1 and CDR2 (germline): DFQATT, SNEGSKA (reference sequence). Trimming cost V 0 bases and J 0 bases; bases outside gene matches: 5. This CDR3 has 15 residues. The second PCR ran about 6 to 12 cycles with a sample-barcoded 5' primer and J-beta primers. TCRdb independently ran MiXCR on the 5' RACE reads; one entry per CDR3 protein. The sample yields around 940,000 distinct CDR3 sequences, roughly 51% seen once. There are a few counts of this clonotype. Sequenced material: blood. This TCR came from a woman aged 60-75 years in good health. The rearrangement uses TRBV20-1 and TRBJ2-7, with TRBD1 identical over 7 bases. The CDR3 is CSARDATGSSYEQYF. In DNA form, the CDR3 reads TGCAGTGCTAGAGATGCGACAGGGTCCTCCTACGAGCAGTACTTC.